The sequence of this T cell receptor (beta chain) was determined in a study of Ad26.COV2.S vaccination and SARS-CoV-2 variants. Study summary: Each vaccinee took Ad26.COV2.S intramuscularly, once or twice 56 days apart.

Assay used: immunoSEQ multiplex PCR; TCRdb lists only in-frame clones, some missing. The sample includes about 680,000 clones, about 90% of them seen just once. A remark on this clone: What it binds is unknown.

This sample's treatment: 19 received Ad26.COV2.S at low or high dose, single or two shots; 5 received placebo; per-sample allocation not given. It was on day 63 after the first vaccine or placebo injection that samples were taken. The V gene's germline CDR1 is KGHSH and CDR2 LQKENI. V lost 5 bases and J 7 bases, leaving 14 bases between the germline ends. The CDR3 sequence is 14 residues long. General observations from the study: Breadth measured for non-spike TCRs was similar across vaccine and placebo recipients. Assessments of TCR breadth and depth may have underestimated the total T cell responses.

This sequence was found in a person aged 18-60 years who received the Ad26.COV2.S COVID-19 vaccine or a placebo. V usage is TRBV18 and J usage is TRBJ1-4; D gene uncertain. This specimen consisted of peripheral blood, obtained in a trial of Ad26.COV2.S vaccine versus placebo. CDR3 in amino acids: CASSEVGEGEKLFF. As DNA, the CDR3 is TGTGCCAGCTCAGAAGTTGGCGAGGGTGAAAAACTGTTTTTT.